This is a list of T cell receptor beta chains from one sample in a study of T cell repertoires in cytomegalovirus infection. TCRdb reprocessed the reads via MiXCR and lists one record per CDR3 protein. The sample records hundreds of thousands of distinct CDR3 sequences, 29% being singletons. Antigens for these TCRs are unknown. The starting material was cultured PBMCs, obtained from culture after CMV antigen stimulation. The receptor source for this set is a human donor in good health (CMV status not recorded). Some clones in this sample may be carry-over from other donors' samples. CDR3s include the opening cysteine and the closing phenylalanine or tryptophan. D genes are given only for firm matches. For some rows the clone size is stated as once, few or many, or as a class when expanded; others skip it.

CDR3 protein | CDR3 DNA | V gene | clone size | J gene | D gene
CAIPSGGDRDGYTF | TGTGCCATCCCGTCCGGGGGCGATCGGGATGGCTACACCTTC | TRBV28 | NA | TRBJ1-2 | NA
CASSPGKYSSNQPQHF | TGTGCCAGCAGCCCAGGGAAGTACAGCTCCAATCAGCCCCAGCATTTT | TRBV7-3 | few | TRBJ1-5 | NA
CASGTSGRPRMNEQFF | TGTGCCAGCGGAACTAGCGGGAGGCCGCGTATGAATGAGCAGTTCTTC | TRBV28 | NA | TRBJ2-1 | TRBD2
CASSTLGGVQFF | TGTGCCAGCAGCACCCTAGGGGGGGTTCAGTTCTTC | TRBV7-3 | NA | TRBJ2-1 | NA
CASRDTITGGHYGYTF | TGTGCCAGCAGGGATACAATCACAGGGGGCCACTATGGCTACACCTTC | TRBV27 | NA | TRBJ1-2 | TRBD1
CSAVAVREGYTF | TGCAGTGCTGTCGCCGTCAGGGAAGGCTACACCTTC | TRBV20-1 | few | TRBJ1-2 | NA
CASSQTGFPNEQFF | TGCGCCAGCAGCCAAACTGGCTTCCCCAATGAGCAGTTCTTC | TRBV4-1 | NA | TRBJ2-1 | NA
CAITEGQNFDTQYF | TGTGCCATCACTGAAGGACAGAACTTCGATACGCAGTATTTT | TRBV10-3 | NA | TRBJ2-3 | NA
CASSKLRQGPSSYEQYF | TGTGCCAGTAGTAAGCTTCGACAGGGGCCGAGCTCCTACGAGCAGTACTTC | TRBV19 | few | TRBJ2-7 | TRBD1
CASSAGTYAPNYGYTF | TGTGCCAGCAGTGCCGGGACTTACGCTCCTAACTATGGCTACACCTTC | TRBV6-8 | few | TRBJ1-2 | NA
CASSTGGRDTEAFF | TGTGCCAGCAGCACCGGGGGGAGGGACACTGAAGCTTTCTTT | TRBV7-9 | NA | TRBJ1-1 | NA
CASSSPSGTYEQYF | TGTGCCAGCAGTTCCCCTAGCGGGACCTACGAGCAGTACTTC | TRBV6-6 | NA | TRBJ2-7 | TRBD2
CASSLGTANPEAFF | TGTGCCAGCAGTTTGGGGACAGCCAACCCTGAAGCTTTCTTT | TRBV12-3/TRBV12-4 | few | TRBJ1-1 | TRBD1
CASRLQDQPQHF | TGTGCCAGTAGACTACAAGACCAGCCCCAGCATTTT | TRBV19 | NA | TRBJ1-5 | NA
CASSRDTVPAGNTIYF | TGTGCCAGCAGCCGGGACACAGTTCCGGCTGGAAACACCATATATTTT | TRBV7-6 | many | TRBJ1-3 | NA
CASRPDGIKNIQYF | TGTGCCAGTAGGCCGGACGGGATCAAAAACATTCAGTACTTC | TRBV19 | NA | TRBJ2-4 | NA
CACSLPRTPRTDTQYF | TGTGCCTGTTCCTTACCTAGGACCCCTCGCACAGATACGCAGTATTTT | TRBV30 | few | TRBJ2-3 | NA
CASSQEQGINNSPLHF | TGCGCCAGCAGCCAAGAACAGGGCATCAATAATTCACCCCTCCACTTT | TRBV4-1 | few | TRBJ1-6 | NA
CASSKHSAVEQYF | TGTGCCAGCAGTAAGCACTCGGCGGTGGAGCAGTACTTC | TRBV6-1 | few | TRBJ2-7 | NA
CATSPGTAFDTQYF | TGTGCCACCAGTCCCGGGACAGCGTTCGATACGCAGTATTTT | TRBV24-1 | NA | TRBJ2-3 | TRBD1
CASSTRTGGGGYTF | TGTGCCAGCAGCACCCGGACAGGGGGAGGCGGCTACACCTTC | TRBV7-2 | NA | TRBJ1-2 | TRBD1